These 18 T cell receptor beta chains came from one sample sequenced in a study of control samples from healthy donors and cancer patients. TCRdb's table, derived via immunoSEQ multiplex PCR, lists solely in-frame clones and lacks some. The sample lists under 100,000 clones; about 88% were seen once. Material for sequencing was blood. These receptors originate from an older woman in good health.

CDR3: CASGPSGVTYEQYF. The CDR3 region has the DNA TGCGCCAGCGGACCTAGCGGGGTAACCTACGAGCAGTACTTC. This sequence joins TRBV5-1 and TRBJ2-7, with TRBD2 matching over 9 bases. CDR1 and CDR2 (germline): SGHRS, YFSETQ. The CDR3 contains 14 residues. V trimming: 7 bases; J trimming: 2 bases; junction bases outside the gene matches: 7.

CDR3 amino acids: CASSLEGREGEKLFF. CDR3 nucleotides: TGTGCCAGCAGCTTGGAGGGCAGGGAGGGTGAAAAACTGTTTTTT. V is TRBV5-5 and J is TRBJ1-4; D perhaps matches TRBD1 (5 bases). Germline CDR1 is SGHKS and CDR2 is YYEKEE (reference sequence). The length of the CDR3 is 15 residues. Between the trimmed V and J ends, which lost 0 bases and 7 bases, there was a span of 13 bases.

For the CDR3, the DNA is TGTGCCAGCAGTTACTCGGGGGGAAACACCATATATTTT. Its protein is CASSYSGGNTIYF. This chain links TRBV12-3 or TRBV12-4 with TRBJ1-3; D unclear. V dropped 4 bases and J dropped 4 bases, with 8 bases sitting between them. The CDR3 contains 13 residues.

The chain is built from TRBV13 and TRBJ1-2; the D is unclear. Germline V CDR1 and CDR2: PRHDT, FYEKMQ (reference sequence). Trimming removed 5 bases at V and 4 bases at J, with 11 bases between. The CDR3 runs to 13 residues. CDR3 bases: TGTGCCAGCAGCCCTGGGGAGGCCTATGGCTACACCTTC. It codes for CASSPGEAYGYTF.

The chain uses TRBV3-1 (or the pseudogene TRBV3-2) and TRBJ2-3; D gene uncertain. This CDR3 has 13 amino acids. Germline values: CDR1 LGHDT, CDR2 YNNKEL (reference sequence). Trimming pared 2 bases from V and 14 bases from J, leaving 17 bases between. CDR3 region: CASSQSVRRTLYF. CDR3 coding DNA: TGTGCCAGCAGCCAATCTGTAAGGAGAACTCTGTATTTT.

This clone was seen once. The chain has TRBV3-1 (or the pseudogene TRBV3-2) and TRBJ2-2; 9 bases are a match to TRBD1. This CDR3 has 16 residues. CDR1 is LGHDT, CDR2 YNNKEL, per germline (reference sequence). V lost 4 bases to trimming and J lost 5 bases; unmatched junction nucleotides: 8. The CDR3: CASSRGGQGKTGELFF. The CDR3 coding sequence is TGTGCCAGCAGCCGCGGAGGACAGGGGAAGACCGGGGAGCTGTTTTTT.

The chain carries TRBV27 and TRBJ1-2; D remains unclear. The CDR3 loop spans 16 amino acids. V gave up 6 bases and J gave up 0 bases, with 17 bases separating them. Per the germline V gene, CDR1 is MNHEY and CDR2 is SMNVEV (reference sequence). This CDR3 reads CASSLTGEIPNYGYTF. CDR3 DNA: TGTGCCAGCAGCCTAACGGGCGAAATTCCTAACTATGGCTACACCTTC.

The chain employs TRBV3-1 (or the pseudogene TRBV3-2) and TRBJ1-1, with TRBD1 as a possible D gene (5 bases). Trimming removed 4 bases from V and 5 bases from J, with 17 bases in between. This CDR3 is 15 amino acids long. Germline V gene lookup returns CDR1 LGHDT and CDR2 YNNKEL (reference sequence). The CDR3: CASSLSGTMGTEAFF. The CDR3 DNA is TGTGCCAGCAGCCTGTCCGGGACCATGGGGACTGAAGCTTTCTTT.

CDR3 sequence: CASTRGGWGQNTEAFF. In DNA form, the CDR3 reads TGTGCCAGCACCCGGGGGGGATGGGGCCAGAACACTGAAGCTTTCTTT. The genes are TRBV5-4 and TRBJ1-1; possibly TRBD1 for D (5 bases). CDR1 is SGHNT and CDR2 is YYREEE in the germline V gene (reference sequence). The CDR3 runs 16 residues. Trimming removed 6 bases at V and 1 base at J, with 19 bases between.

As concerns this clone: Other DNA sequences within the sample encode an identical CDR3. The J gene is TRBJ1-5, the V gene TRBV6-6; D unclear. The CDR3 has 14 residues. The germline CDR1 and CDR2 sequences are MNHNY and SVGAGI (reference sequence). V was cut by 2 bases and J by 0 bases, with 5 bases left in between. The CDR3 nucleotides read TGTGCCAGCAGTTACCGGGGTAGCAATCAGCCCCAGCATTTT. Encoded protein: CASSYRGSNQPQHF.

The chain has TRBV2 and TRBJ1-6; D uncertain. CDR1 SNHLY and CDR2 FYNNEI come from the germline V gene. The CDR3 is made up of 16 amino acids. Deletions cut 4 bases from V and 0 bases from J, with 10 bases between. This CDR3 is CASSVVRSSYNSPLHF. The CDR3 DNA reads TGTGCCAGCAGTGTGGTCAGGAGCTCCTATAATTCACCCCTCCACTTT.

The chain carries TRBV11-2 and TRBJ1-1; D not certain. The CDR3 spans 15 residues. CDR1 SGHAT and CDR2 FQNNGV come from the germline V gene. Trimming cost V 5 bases and J 1 base, with 14 bases left between them. The DNA for the CDR3 is TGTGCCAGCAGCAAACATAATACACCGAACACTGAAGCTTTCTTT. This sequence encodes CASSKHNTPNTEAFF.

The chain links TRBV6-1 to TRBJ1-2; D is possibly TRBD1 (5 bases). The CDR3 is 14 amino acids. V shed 1 base and J shed 6 bases, with 12 bases lying between them. CDR1 and CDR2 (germline): MNHNS, SASEGT. CDR3 DNA sequence: TGTGCCAGCAGTGAAGGGTGGGGGGACGATGGCTACACCTTC. This gives the protein CASSEGWGDDGYTF.

The chain links TRBV10-3 to TRBJ1-5; D call uncertain. Germline assignment: CDR1 ENHRY and CDR2 SYGVKD. V dropped 8 bases and J dropped 3 bases, with 8 bases sitting between them. This CDR3 contains 12 residues. The DNA for the CDR3 is TGTGCCATCGCGGCAGCCAATCAGCCCCAGCATTTT. Its translation is CAIAAANQPQHF.

The chain joins TRBV9 to TRBJ2-7; 7 nucleotides line up with TRBD2. Germline CDR1 is SGDLS and CDR2 is YYNGEE. CDR3 size: 13 residues. Losses at the gene ends were 4 bases for V and 7 bases for J; bases not matched to a gene: 8. The DNA of the CDR3 is TGTGCCAGCAGCCCGGGGGGAGGTGGGGAGCAGTACTTC. It yields the protein CASSPGGGGEQYF.

The genes are TRBV5-1 and TRBJ1-4; no clear D. This CDR3 region has 15 residues. V was pared by 3 bases and J by 5 bases, with 14 bases between. Per the germline V gene, CDR1 is SGHRS and CDR2 is YFSETQ. The DNA for the CDR3 is TGCGCCAGCAGCTCCGCGGGTGAACGAAATGAAAAACTGTTTTTT. This translates into CASSSAGERNEKLFF.

The V gene is TRBV28, the J gene TRBJ2-3; TRBD1 or TRBD2 may be the D gene (5 bases each). V lost 10 bases to trimming and J lost 6 bases, with 17 bases between them. CDR1 and CDR2 (germline): MDHEN, SYDVKM. The CDR3 runs 13 residues. CDR3 loop: CATDPGPGDTQYF. The CDR3 bases are TGTGCCACCGACCCGGGGCCGGGGGATACGCAGTATTTT. Full variable domain (outside the CDR3, taken from reference TRBV28 and TRBJ2-3): DVKVTQSSRYLVKRTGEKVFLECVQDMDHENMFWYRQDPGLGLRLIYFSYDVKMKEKGDIPEGYSVSREKKERFSLILESASTNQTSMYLCATDPGPGDTQYFGPGTRLTVL.

The rearrangement joins TRBV14 to TRBJ1-4; D remains ambiguous. V dropped 4 bases and J dropped 8 bases, with 17 bases sitting between them. Germline CDR1 and CDR2: SGHDN and FVKESK. The length of the CDR3 is 15 residues. In DNA, the CDR3 is TGTGCCAGCAGCCCGTTGGACGGGCGCCCAGAAAAACTGTTTTTT. Its translation: CASSPLDGRPEKLFF.